Listed here are 20 T cell receptor beta chains from one sample, sequenced in a study of blood T cell repertoires in COVID-19. Here immunoSEQ multiplex PCR was the method, and the copy in TCRdb shows in-frame clones only, minus some. This table has just over 650,000 clones, about nine tenths appearing once. The material sequenced was peripheral blood. These receptor sequences come from a woman under 30 with acute or convalescent COVID-19.

This clone has just one count. The gene calls are TRBV19 and TRBJ1-3; the D is unclear. CDR1 is LNHDA, CDR2 SQIVND, per germline (reference sequence). The CDR3 is made up of 17 amino acids. The germline V and J ends were trimmed by 2 bases and 0 bases, with 14 bases remaining between them. The CDR3 is CASSISGGPNSGNTIYF. CDR3 in DNA: TGTGCCAGTAGTATAAGCGGAGGCCCGAACTCTGGAAACACCATATATTTT.

The rearrangement uses TRBV7-9 and TRBJ1-3; weak D call: TRBD1 (6 bases). V was clipped by 5 bases and J by 0 bases, with 11 bases between them. The CDR3 runs to 15 residues. The germline CDR1 and CDR2 sequences are SEHNR and FQNEAQ (reference sequence). The CDR3, as DNA: TGTGCCAGCAGCAGGGACACCGTCTCTGGAAACACCATATATTTT. Translated: CASSRDTVSGNTIYF.

The chain couples TRBV7-2 to TRBJ1-3; no clear D gene. This CDR3 is 15 amino acids long. Germline V gene lookup returns CDR1 SGHTA and CDR2 FQGNSA. V was pared by 1 base and J by 3 bases, with 10 bases between. CDR3 region: CASSLGRVSGNTIYF. The DNA of the CDR3 is TGTGCCAGCAGCTTAGGGAGGGTTAGTGGAAACACCATATATTTT.

The CDR3 region is CASRYYEQYF. DNA for the CDR3: TGTGCCAGCAGATATTACGAGCAGTACTTC. The chain joins TRBV6-5 to TRBJ2-7, with D unclear. V lost 6 bases, J lost 4 bases, and 4 bases lay in between. The length of the CDR3 is 10 residues. CDR1 is MNHEY, CDR2 SVGAGI, per germline.

The chain recombines TRBV6-1 with TRBJ1-6, with D maybe TRBD1 (5 bases). Germline V gene lookup returns CDR1 MNHNS and CDR2 SASEGT. The CDR3 runs to 18 residues. V dropped 1 base and J dropped 8 bases, with 21 bases sitting between them. CDR3 coding DNA: TGTGCCAGCAGTGAAGGAAGACAGCTCACCCTCTTTGATTCACCCCTCCACTTT. It specifies CASSEGRQLTLFDSPLHF.

This clone came up once. This chain's CDR3 is CASSYDPSGGAYNEQFF. As DNA, the CDR3 is TGCGCCAGCAGCTACGACCCTAGCGGGGGGGCGTACAATGAGCAGTTCTTC. The chain joins TRBV5-1 to TRBJ2-1, with 12 bases that match TRBD2. Germline values: CDR1 SGHRS, CDR2 YFSETQ. The J segment lost 4 bases and the V segment lost 3 bases, leaving 8 bases of the junction unmatched. The CDR3 is 17 residues long.

The J gene is TRBJ1-2, the V gene TRBV5-1, with TRBD1 matching over 10 bases. The CDR3 covers 16 residues. Per germline, CDR1 SGHRS and CDR2 YFSETQ. The J segment lost 4 bases and the V segment lost 0 bases, leaving 6 bases of the junction unmatched. CDR3 coding DNA: TGCGCCAGCAGCTTGGTGACAGGGGGCCAGACCTATGGCTACACCTTC. This translates into CASSLVTGGQTYGYTF.

The rearrangement joins TRBV5-4 to TRBJ1-3; the D gene is possibly TRBD1 (5 bases). The V end lost 1 base, the J end lost 2 bases, and 7 bases lay between the germline ends. This CDR3 has 14 amino acids. Per germline, CDR1 SGHNT and CDR2 YYREEE (reference sequence). The CDR3 loop is CASSLPGAGNTIYF. CDR3 bases: TGTGCCAGCAGCTTGCCGGGGGCTGGAAACACCATATATTTT.

This clone was recorded a few times. The gene calls are TRBV5-4 and TRBJ1-1; no clear D gene. Deletions cut 0 bases from V and 3 bases from J, with 12 bases between. Germline values: CDR1 SGHNT, CDR2 YYREEE (reference sequence). The CDR3 sequence is 15 residues long. The CDR3 DNA follows: TGTGCCAGCAGCTTGGGGGCAGAAACCTACACTGAAGCTTTCTTT. It yields the protein CASSLGAETYTEAFF.

The count of this clone is one. The chain has TRBV27 and TRBJ2-1; the match to TRBD1 covers 8 bases. Germline CDR1 reads MNHEY; CDR2 reads SMNVEV (reference sequence). The CDR3 extends over 15 amino acids. Trimming removed 7 bases from V and 2 bases from J; junction bases left unmatched: 7. The CDR3 coding sequence is TGTGCCAGCACCGAGGCAGGGGGCGCCTACAATGAGCAGTTCTTC. It encodes CASTEAGGAYNEQFF.

This rearrangement joins TRBV24-1 to TRBJ2-5, with D tentatively TRBD1 (6 bases). This CDR3 is 13 amino acids long. The V and J ends lost 7 bases and 1 base respectively, with 9 bases between them. In germline, CDR1 is KGHDR, CDR2 SFDVKD. This chain's CDR3 is CATSRRGQETQYF. The DNA of the CDR3 is TGTGCCACCAGCCGCAGGGGCCAAGAGACCCAGTACTTC.

The chain has TRBV7-9 and TRBJ2-7; D may be TRBD1 (6 bases). This CDR3 is 14 amino acids long. CDR1 is SEHNR and CDR2 is FQNEAQ in the germline V gene (reference sequence). Trimming stripped 6 bases from V and 1 base from J, with 13 bases between. CDR3 in DNA: TGTGCCAGCAGACCACAGGGTATGTCCTACGAGCAGTACTTC. Protein sequence: CASRPQGMSYEQYF.

V usage is TRBV21-1 and J usage is TRBJ2-5; TRBD1, the table's D call, was not compared with the DNA. TRBV21-1 is given as a pseudogene. The CDR3 totals 16 residues. The CDR3 loop is CASSMRDRGRRETQYF. The CDR3 DNA is TGTGCCAGCAGCATGCGGGACAGGGGACGGAGGGAGACCCAGTACTTC.

The chain links TRBV5-1 to TRBJ2-2, with D maybe TRBD2 (5 bases). V lost 0 bases to trimming and J lost 6 bases, with 9 bases between them. Germline V gene data show CDR1 as SGHRS and CDR2 as YFSETQ. The CDR3 consists of 14 residues. The CDR3, as DNA: TGCGCCAGCAGCTTGGCACTAGTGTCCGGGGAGCTGTTTTTT. Amino acids: CASSLALVSGELFF.

The chain employs TRBV5-1 and TRBJ1-1; possibly TRBD1 for D (5 bases). V lost 5 bases and J lost 5, with 7 bases in between. The CDR3 loop spans 11 amino acids. The germline gives CDR1 SGHRS, CDR2 YFSETQ. The DNA for the CDR3 is TGCGCCAGCAGGGAGGGGACTGAAGCTTTCTTT. It specifies CASREGTEAFF.

The chain is built from TRBV21-1 and TRBJ1-2; the table gives TRBD1 as D, unverified against the DNA. TRBV21-1 is recorded as a pseudogene. The CDR3 spans 14 residues. The CDR3 is CASFATGGRLRYTF. CDR3 DNA: TGTGCCAGCTTTGCAACAGGGGGACGATTACGCTACACCTTC.

V is TRBV27 and J is TRBJ1-1, with D possibly matching TRBD1 (5 bases). CDR1 is MNHEY, CDR2 SMNVEV, per germline (reference sequence). The length of the CDR3 is 14 residues. V shed 5 bases and J shed 0 bases, with 10 bases lying between them. The CDR3 bases are TGTGCCAGCAGTCACGGGGGACTGAACACTGAAGCTTTCTTT. Its translation is CASSHGGLNTEAFF.

The genes are TRBV3-1 (or the pseudogene TRBV3-2) and TRBJ2-7; 13 bases are a match to TRBD2. The CDR3 sequence is 17 residues long. V shed 5 bases, J shed 5 bases, and the junction held 12 bases outside the gene matches. The germline gives CDR1 LGHDT, CDR2 YNNKEL (reference sequence). The CDR3, as DNA: TGTGCCAGCAGCTCTTCACTAGCGGGGGGGTCTGTCGACGAGCAGTACTTC. This sequence encodes CASSSSLAGGSVDEQYF.

This clone was counted at least ten times. This chain uses TRBV6-4 with TRBJ2-7; 7 nucleotides align to TRBD1. Per germline, CDR1 MRHNA and CDR2 SNTAGT. This CDR3 has 15 amino acids. Germline trimming cut 4 bases from V and 0 bases from J; bases unmatched to any gene: 6. CDR3 nucleotides: TGTGCCAGCAGTGCCTCGACAGGGAGCTCCTACGAGCAGTACTTC. The encoded protein is CASSASTGSSYEQYF.

This chain links TRBV4-1 with TRBJ1-6, with 7 bases matching TRBD1. The germline gives CDR1 MGHRA, CDR2 YSYEKL. This CDR3 spans 17 amino acids. Trimming took 2 bases from V and 9 from J; bases not matched to a gene: 13. CDR3 protein: CASSQPDDRVLPSPLHF. As DNA, the CDR3 is TGCGCCAGCAGCCAACCCGATGACAGGGTCCTCCCTTCACCCCTCCACTTT.